The 22 T cell receptor beta chains in this list originate from one sample, sequenced in a study of OX40 agonist ivuxolimab in advanced cancers. This table comes from immunoSEQ multiplex PCR, and its TCRdb copy is limited to in-frame clones, with some not included. The sample has just under 65,000 clones, roughly 89% seen once; the top ten hold 5.2%. Sequences were derived from CD4+ or CD8+ T cells sorted from blood, sampled in a trial of the OX40 agonist ivuxolimab. The origin of the receptors is an adult with an advanced solid tumor such as melanoma, head and neck, liver or kidney cancer.

The V call is TRBV5-8, the J call TRBJ2-7; D is unresolved. V lost 0 bases to trimming and J lost 3 bases, with 13 bases between them. In germline, CDR1 is SGHTS, CDR2 YDEGEE. CDR3 length: 15 residues. The DNA of the CDR3 is TGTGCCAGCAGCTTGGGCCGCTCCCCCCTCTACGAGCAGTACTTC. Translating it yields CASSLGRSPLYEQYF.

The gene calls are TRBV29-1 and TRBJ2-7; TRBD2 is a possible D gene (7 bases). The CDR3 sequence is 14 residues long. Germline loops: CDR1 SQVTM, CDR2 ANQGSEA. The V gene lost 4 bases and the J gene lost 4 bases, with 17 bases spanning the gap. CDR3 residues: CSVALSGGGYEQYF. DNA of the CDR3: TGCAGCGTTGCCCTGTCGGGGGGCGGTTACGAGCAGTACTTC.

V and J are TRBV6-4 and TRBJ1-2, with D perhaps matching TRBD1 (6 bases). The V end was cut by 8 bases, the J end by 7 bases, with 14 bases between. This CDR3 is built from 12 residues. Germline assignment: CDR1 MRHNA and CDR2 SNTAGT. The CDR3 coding sequence is TGTGCCAGCTCGAGCGAGGGGGGTGGCTACACCTTC. It is translated as CASSSEGGGYTF.

Here the CDR3 reads CAWRLAGASEQYF. The CDR3 region has the DNA TGTGCCTGGCGATTAGCGGGAGCAAGCGAGCAGTACTTC. The V call is TRBV30, the J call TRBJ2-7, with 9 positions matching TRBD2. J gave up 6 bases and V 5 bases, and 8 bases lay outside the gene matches. This CDR3 is built from 13 residues. Germline V gene lookup returns CDR1 GTSNPN and CDR2 SVGIG (reference sequence).

The rearrangement links TRBV4-2 to TRBJ2-7; 14 bases map to TRBD2. The CDR3 sequence is 17 residues long. V lost 4 bases and J lost 1; bases outside the gene matches: 6. Germline V gene lookup returns CDR1 LGHNA and CDR2 YNFKEQ. Here the CDR3 reads CASSPTGTSGSSYEQYF. The CDR3 DNA reads TGTGCCAGCAGCCCCACAGGGACTAGCGGGAGTTCCTACGAGCAGTACTTC.

V gene TRBV12-5 combines with J gene TRBJ2-3; D perhaps matches TRBD2 (6 bases). The CDR3 covers 15 residues. Germline CDR1 and CDR2: LGHNT and FRNRAP. V lost 0 bases to trimming and J lost 3 bases, with 10 bases between them. The DNA of the CDR3 is TGTGCTAGTGGTTTGGTCCCAAGCGGGACAGATACGCAGTATTTT. It yields the protein CASGLVPSGTDTQYF.

The chain employs TRBV19 and TRBJ2-3; 9 bases fit TRBD2. Germline CDR1 reads LNHDA; CDR2 reads SQIVND (reference sequence). The CDR3 spans 16 residues. V dropped 3 bases and J dropped 1; count of bases not matched to a gene: 5. CDR3 region: CASSIASGRRTDTQYF. In nucleotides, the CDR3 is TGTGCCAGTAGTATTGCGAGCGGGAGGCGCACAGATACGCAGTATTTT.

This chain joins TRBV5-1 and TRBJ1-3; 7 positions agree with TRBD1. With 0 bases clipped from V and 0 bases from J, the junction kept 0 bases outside the gene matches. Germline V lookup: CDR1 SGHRS, CDR2 YFSETQ. This CDR3 is built from 15 residues. CDR3 region: CASSLAGGSGNTIYF. CDR3 DNA sequence: TGCGCCAGCAGCTTGGCAGGGGGCTCTGGAAACACCATATATTTT.

This chain uses TRBV6-6 with TRBJ2-5, with D possibly being TRBD2 (6 bases). The V gene's germline CDR1 is MNHNY and CDR2 SVGAGI (reference sequence). The V gene lost 4 bases and the J gene lost 1 base, with 13 bases spanning the gap. There are 15 residues in the CDR3. This chain's CDR3 is CASSSSRGSQETQYF. Here the CDR3 DNA reads TGTGCCAGCAGTTCGAGTCGGGGGTCCCAAGAGACCCAGTACTTC.

The chain employs TRBV9 and TRBJ1-1; D is unclear. Trimming left V 0 bases short and J 0 bases short, with 6 bases between. CDR1 is SGDLS, CDR2 YYNGEE, per germline. The CDR3 length is 14 residues. The CDR3 protein is CASSVGAMNTEAFF. In DNA, the CDR3 is TGTGCCAGCAGCGTAGGGGCCATGAACACTGAAGCTTTCTTT.

The chain couples TRBV29-1 to TRBJ2-5, with D possibly called TRBD1 or TRBD2 (5 bases each). The CDR3 covers 13 residues. CDR1 is SQVTM, CDR2 ANQGSEA, per germline. Trimming stripped 4 bases from V and 2 bases from J, with 11 bases between. This CDR3 reads CSVGGSLQETQYF. CDR3 in DNA: TGCAGCGTTGGGGGGTCACTTCAAGAGACCCAGTACTTC.

This chain's CDR3 is CASSPGGLAGETGELFF. CDR3 DNA sequence: TGTGCCAGCAGCCCAGGGGGACTAGCGGGCGAGACCGGGGAGCTGTTTTTT. The chain recombines TRBV11-3 with TRBJ2-2, with 12 bases lining up with TRBD2. The germline V gene has CDR1 SGHNT and CDR2 YENEEA. CDR3 length: 17 residues. V gave up 5 bases and J gave up 5 bases; unmatched junction bases: 9.

This clone was counted once. The chain carries TRBV23-1 and TRBJ2-3, with no clear D. TRBV23-1 is treated as an ORF (open reading frame) with a function not yet certain. The V end lost 4 bases, the J end lost 2 bases, and 13 bases lay between the germline ends. This CDR3 comprises 15 residues. This chain's CDR3 is CASSPVNCYTDTQYF. The CDR3 region has the DNA TGCGCCAGCAGTCCGGTAAATTGTTACACAGATACGCAGTATTTT.

This clone is a singleton in its sample. This chain links TRBV7-8 with TRBJ2-1; 8 bases align to TRBD2. Germline CDR1 reads SGHVS; CDR2 reads FQNEAQ. The junction had 8 bases not matched to a gene; V was cut back by 5 bases and J by 2 bases. The CDR3 runs to 16 residues. CDR3 sequence reads: CASSPTSGVTYNEQFF. CDR3 DNA: TGTGCCAGCAGCCCAACTAGCGGCGTAACCTACAATGAGCAGTTCTTC.

This chain joins TRBV7-9 and TRBJ2-2, with D tentatively TRBD2 (6 bases). Trimming took 5 bases from V and 2 from J, leaving 12 bases between them. The length of the CDR3 is 15 residues. CDR1 SEHNR and CDR2 FQNEAQ come from the germline V gene (reference sequence). The CDR3 protein is CASSRGTLNTGELFF. The DNA of the CDR3 is TGTGCCAGCAGCCGTGGGACTCTTAACACCGGGGAGCTGTTTTTT.

The chain couples TRBV28 to TRBJ2-1; 7 nucleotides line up with TRBD2. The CDR3 extends over 14 amino acids. CDR1 and CDR2 from the germline V gene are MDHEN and SYDVKM. Trimming cost V 6 bases and J 5 bases; bases outside gene matches: 7. CDR3 sequence reads: CASRPGGGNNEQFF. In DNA, the CDR3 is TGTGCCAGCAGGCCGGGAGGAGGAAACAATGAGCAGTTCTTC.

J is TRBJ2-1 and V is TRBV5-5, with D perhaps matching TRBD2 (5 bases). V lost 0 bases and J lost 0, with 7 bases in between. Germline lookup yields CDR1 SGHKS and CDR2 YYEKEE (reference sequence). This CDR3 spans 15 amino acids. CDR3 bases: TGTGCCAGCAGCTTGGTCGGGAACTCCTACAATGAGCAGTTCTTC. It specifies CASSLVGNSYNEQFF.

The rearrangement joins TRBV19 to TRBJ1-4; D gene uncertain. The germline CDR1 and CDR2 sequences are LNHDA and SQIVND (reference sequence). The CDR3 contains 13 residues. Trimming pared 7 bases from V and 6 bases from J, leaving 12 bases between. In nucleotides, the CDR3 is TGTGCCAGTACATTGGGTAACGATGAAAAACTGTTTTTT. Its protein product is CASTLGNDEKLFF.

The rearrangement uses TRBV28 and TRBJ2-7; the D is unclear. The CDR3 totals 11 residues. CDR1 and CDR2 from the germline V gene are MDHEN and SYDVKM. The ends were cut back, 2 bases at V and 6 bases at J, with 5 bases in the middle. Here the CDR3 reads CASSLPGEQYF. In DNA, the CDR3 is TGTGCCAGCAGTTTACCCGGCGAGCAGTACTTC.

V and J are TRBV15 and TRBJ2-1, with D tentatively TRBD2 (6 bases). V gave up 3 bases and J gave up 0 bases, with 6 bases separating them. This CDR3 region has 14 residues. Germline assignment: CDR1 LNHNV and CDR2 YYDKDF (reference sequence). The CDR3 DNA sequence: TGTGCCACCAGCAGCGGGAGCTCCTACAATGAGCAGTTCTTC. Protein: CATSSGSSYNEQFF.

The chain joins TRBV28 to TRBJ2-7, with TRBD1 as a possible D gene (6 bases). Germline V gene sequence: CDR1 MDHEN, CDR2 SYDVKM. Between the trimmed V and J ends, which lost 3 bases and 0 bases, there was a span of 12 bases. The CDR3 sequence is 15 residues long. For the CDR3, the DNA is TGTGCCAGCAGTTTGGTGGGGACACCCTCCTACGAGCAGTACTTC. Residues: CASSLVGTPSYEQYF.

The chain combines TRBV10-2 with TRBJ1-3; D not resolved. V was clipped by 3 bases and J by 7 bases, with 4 bases between them. The CDR3 has 11 residues. In germline, CDR1 is WSHSY, CDR2 SAAADI. CDR3 sequence reads: CASSEPNTIYF. Here the CDR3 DNA reads TGCGCCAGCAGTGAACCGAACACCATATATTTT.